The clone carrying this T cell receptor (beta chain) was counted only a few times. A single record per CDR3 protein comes from TCRdb applying MiXCR to the PCR reads. Of some 590,000 distinct CDR3 sequences in the sample, roughly 25% were seen once. This specimen belongs to a study of molecular identifiers for immune sequencing clone quantification. The source material was naive CD8+ T cells from blood, with Jurkat cell RNA spiked in. Subset in this sample: FACS-sorted CD8+CD4-CCR7+CD45RA+ naive T cells. This sequence originates from a human donor in good health. Some libraries in this study had Jurkat cell RNA spiked in.

CDR3 sequence (DNA): TGTGCCAGTAATCTCGGGACCCGGGGCAATCAGCCCCAGCATTTT. Translated, it gives CASNLGTRGNQPQHF. This chain links TRBV19 with TRBJ1-5, with D possibly being TRBD1 (5 bases). V dropped 7 bases and J dropped 2 bases, with 15 bases sitting between them. Per germline, CDR1 LNHDA and CDR2 SQIVND (reference sequence). The CDR3 loop spans 15 amino acids.